Listed below are T cell receptor beta chains from one sample, sequenced in a study of cytomegalovirus exposure and HLA in healthy donors. Only in-frame clones appear in the TCRdb table, and some are missing; sequencing was by immunoSEQ multiplex PCR. Of about 150,000 clones listed, approximately 64% were seen once; the top ten hold 2.4%. What was sequenced was PBMCs. The receptors here all came from a woman aged 40-49 years in good health and CMV-seronegative. CDR3s include the opening cysteine and the closing phenylalanine or tryptophan. Each record gives: J gene, clone size, V gene, D gene, CDR3 protein, CDR3 DNA. A D gene is named only where the DNA matches it firmly. Clone size is shown for a subset of rows, as once, few, many or a class of expanded clone.

j_call: TRBJ1-1
clone_size: -
v_call: TRBV5-1
d_call: TRBD1
cdr3_aa: CASGQGLGTEAFF
cdr3_nt: TGCGCCAGCGGACAGGGGTTGGGCACTGAAGCTTTCTTT

j_call: TRBJ2-1
clone_size: -
v_call: TRBV4-1
d_call: -
cdr3_aa: CASSPQTTYNEQFF
cdr3_nt: TGCGCCAGCAGCCCTCAGACTACGTACAATGAGCAGTTCTTC

j_call: TRBJ2-1
clone_size: -
v_call: TRBV5-4
d_call: TRBD2
cdr3_aa: CASSTPLAGAYNEQFF
cdr3_nt: TGTGCCAGCAGCACCCCACTAGCGGGGGCCTACAATGAGCAGTTCTTC

j_call: TRBJ1-6
clone_size: -
v_call: TRBV15
d_call: TRBD1
cdr3_aa: CATSRDQGQAHSPLHF
cdr3_nt: TGTGCCACCAGCAGAGATCAGGGACAGGCACATTCACCCCTCCACTTT

j_call: TRBJ1-2
clone_size: -
v_call: TRBV29-1
d_call: -
cdr3_aa: CSVVGWEGEDYGYTF
cdr3_nt: TGCAGCGTTGTGGGGTGGGAAGGGGAGGACTATGGCTACACCTTC

j_call: TRBJ1-1
clone_size: -
v_call: TRBV9
d_call: -
cdr3_aa: CASSVTGGGTEAFF
cdr3_nt: TGTGCCAGCAGCGTGACAGGTGGGGGAACTGAAGCTTTCTTT

j_call: TRBJ1-5
clone_size: -
v_call: TRBV23-1
d_call: TRBD1
cdr3_aa: CASSQGRNRGTVSQPQHF
cdr3_nt: TGCGCCAGCAGTCAAGGGAGAAACAGGGGGACGGTGTCGCAGCCCCAGCATTTT

j_call: TRBJ1-2
clone_size: once
v_call: TRBV12-5
d_call: TRBD1
cdr3_aa: CASGSDRGRVLRGNYGYTF
cdr3_nt: TGTGCTAGTGGTTCCGACAGGGGACGAGTGCTGAGGGGTAACTATGGCTACACCTTC

j_call: TRBJ1-5
clone_size: -
v_call: TRBV16
d_call: TRBD1
cdr3_aa: CASSTQTGMQPQHF
cdr3_nt: TGTGCCAGCAGCACGCAGACAGGGATGCAGCCCCAGCATTTT

j_call: TRBJ2-3
clone_size: -
v_call: TRBV5-4
d_call: TRBD2
cdr3_aa: CASSRGGDTQYF
cdr3_nt: TGTGCCAGCAGTCGCGGGGGAGATACGCAGTATTTT

j_call: TRBJ1-5
clone_size: -
v_call: TRBV18
d_call: TRBD1
cdr3_aa: CASSPDREQPQHF
cdr3_nt: TGTGCCAGCTCACCCGACAGGGAGCAGCCCCAGCATTTT

j_call: TRBJ2-3
clone_size: -
v_call: TRBV7-9
d_call: TRBD2
cdr3_aa: CASSITSGAGATQYF
cdr3_nt: TGTGCCAGCAGCATTACTAGCGGGGCTGGGGCTACGCAGTATTTT

j_call: TRBJ1-4
clone_size: -
v_call: TRBV7-2
d_call: -
cdr3_aa: CASSLAGGEKLFF
cdr3_nt: TGTGCCAGCAGCTTAGCGGGAGGAGAAAAACTGTTTTTT

j_call: TRBJ2-5
clone_size: -
v_call: TRBV15
d_call: -
cdr3_aa: CATSRMTGLGETQYF
cdr3_nt: TGTGCCACCAGCAGAATGACAGGCCTTGGAGAGACCCAGTACTTC

j_call: TRBJ1-6
clone_size: few
v_call: TRBV6-5
d_call: TRBD1
cdr3_aa: CASSSTGTGDNSPLHF
cdr3_nt: TGTGCCAGCAGTTCCACCGGGACAGGGGATAATTCACCCCTCCACTTT

j_call: TRBJ1-2
clone_size: -
v_call: TRBV27
d_call: -
cdr3_aa: CASSLTSTVRYGYTF
cdr3_nt: TGTGCCAGCAGTTTAACGTCGACAGTTCGCTATGGCTACACCTTC

j_call: TRBJ1-6
clone_size: -
v_call: TRBV9
d_call: -
cdr3_aa: CASSVDGGIYNSPLHF
cdr3_nt: TGTGCCAGCAGCGTAGATGGAGGGATCTATAATTCACCCCTCCACTTT

j_call: TRBJ1-6
clone_size: few
v_call: TRBV10-3
d_call: -
cdr3_aa: CAITPGANSPLHF
cdr3_nt: TGTGCCATCACCCCAGGGGCAAATTCACCCCTCCACTTT

j_call: TRBJ2-2
clone_size: -
v_call: TRBV7-2
d_call: -
cdr3_aa: CASIPVGGVAGELFF
cdr3_nt: TGTGCCAGCATCCCGGTAGGGGGAGTAGCCGGGGAGCTGTTTTTT

j_call: TRBJ1-2
clone_size: -
v_call: TRBV7-3
d_call: TRBD1
cdr3_aa: CASSRNSPGTGSGYTF
cdr3_nt: TGTGCCAGCAGCCGAAATAGTCCCGGGACAGGGTCCGGCTACACCTTC

j_call: TRBJ1-1
clone_size: -
v_call: TRBV6-1
d_call: TRBD1
cdr3_aa: CASSEEGAPNTEAFF
cdr3_nt: TGTGCCAGCAGTGAAGAGGGGGCCCCGAACACTGAAGCTTTCTTT

j_call: TRBJ2-1
clone_size: -
v_call: TRBV4-2
d_call: TRBD2
cdr3_aa: CASSRLAGGDNEQFF
cdr3_nt: TGTGCCAGCAGCCGGCTAGCGGGGGGAGACAATGAGCAGTTCTTC

j_call: TRBJ2-5
clone_size: few
v_call: TRBV7-9
d_call: -
cdr3_aa: CASSLVSMTQYF
cdr3_nt: TGTGCCAGCAGCTTAGTCAGTATGACCCAGTACTTC

j_call: TRBJ1-2
clone_size: -
v_call: TRBV5-6
d_call: -
cdr3_aa: CASSLPGGSGNGYTF
cdr3_nt: TGTGCCAGCAGCTTACCGGGGGGAAGTGGGAATGGCTACACCTTC

j_call: TRBJ2-2
clone_size: -
v_call: TRBV10-3
d_call: TRBD1
cdr3_aa: CATGQGVTNTGELFF
cdr3_nt: TGTGCCACCGGACAGGGGGTGACGAACACCGGGGAGCTGTTTTTT

j_call: TRBJ2-2
clone_size: -
v_call: TRBV7-8
d_call: TRBD1
cdr3_aa: CASSAGQGAPGELFF
cdr3_nt: TGTGCCAGCAGCGCGGGACAGGGGGCTCCCGGGGAGCTGTTTTTT

j_call: TRBJ1-2
clone_size: -
v_call: TRBV6-1
d_call: -
cdr3_aa: CASNPLTGGYGYTF
cdr3_nt: TGTGCCAGCAATCCGCTGACGGGAGGATACGGCTACACCTTC

j_call: TRBJ2-5
clone_size: -
v_call: TRBV5-6
d_call: -
cdr3_aa: CASSLVVGRWETQYF
cdr3_nt: TGTGCCAGCAGCTTGGTGGTGGGGAGATGGGAGACCCAGTACTTC

j_call: TRBJ2-3
clone_size: -
v_call: TRBV7-2
d_call: -
cdr3_aa: CASSLGPEGFWYF
cdr3_nt: TGTGCCAGCAGCTTAGGCCCGGAGGGGTTCTGGTATTTT

j_call: TRBJ2-2
clone_size: -
v_call: TRBV28
d_call: TRBD1
cdr3_aa: CASLPGGRAGELFF
cdr3_nt: TGTGCCAGCCTACCAGGGGGCAGAGCCGGGGAGCTGTTTTTT

j_call: TRBJ1-1
clone_size: -
v_call: TRBV19
d_call: TRBD1
cdr3_aa: CASSPETGRSTEAFF
cdr3_nt: TGTGCCAGTAGTCCAGAGACAGGGCGTTCCACTGAAGCTTTCTTT

j_call: TRBJ1-2
clone_size: -
v_call: TRBV30
d_call: -
cdr3_aa: CAWSGAGEAGYTF
cdr3_nt: TGTGCCTGGAGTGGAGCGGGGGAGGCTGGCTACACCTTC

j_call: TRBJ2-6
clone_size: -
v_call: TRBV5-1
d_call: TRBD1
cdr3_aa: CASSLAFGQGSGANVLTF
cdr3_nt: TGCGCCAGCAGCTTGGCTTTCGGACAGGGCTCTGGGGCCAACGTCCTGACTTTC

j_call: TRBJ2-2
clone_size: -
v_call: TRBV27
d_call: TRBD2
cdr3_aa: CASSRQLGGTGELFF
cdr3_nt: TGTGCCAGCAGCCGACAGTTGGGGGGGACCGGGGAGCTGTTTTTT

j_call: TRBJ1-2
clone_size: -
v_call: TRBV5-4
d_call: TRBD1
cdr3_aa: CASSLDQTGAGYTF
cdr3_nt: TGTGCCAGCAGCTTGGACCAGACAGGGGCCGGCTACACCTTC

j_call: TRBJ2-7
clone_size: -
v_call: TRBV6-6
d_call: TRBD1
cdr3_aa: CASSRRQGVYF
cdr3_nt: TGTGCCAGCAGCCGTAGACAGGGGGTGTACTTC

j_call: TRBJ2-2
clone_size: once
v_call: TRBV7-2
d_call: -
cdr3_aa: CASSPRGKGNTGELFF
cdr3_nt: TGTGCCAGCAGCCCCCGGGGTAAGGGTAACACCGGGGAGCTGTTTTTT

j_call: TRBJ1-3
clone_size: -
v_call: TRBV6-5
d_call: -
cdr3_aa: CASSIQSSGNTIYF
cdr3_nt: TGTGCCAGCAGTATTCAGTCCTCTGGAAACACCATATATTTT

j_call: TRBJ2-1
clone_size: few
v_call: TRBV7-3
d_call: TRBD1
cdr3_aa: CASSLGQGSYNEQFF
cdr3_nt: TGTGCCAGCAGCTTAGGACAGGGCTCCTACAATGAGCAGTTCTTC

j_call: TRBJ2-1
clone_size: -
v_call: TRBV2
d_call: -
cdr3_aa: CASSENGLPRDEQFF
cdr3_nt: TGTGCCAGCAGTGAAAATGGACTACCAAGGGATGAGCAGTTCTTC

j_call: TRBJ2-5
clone_size: -
v_call: TRBV5-6
d_call: -
cdr3_aa: CASSLSGPRETQYF
cdr3_nt: TGTGCCAGCAGCTTGAGTGGGCCCAGAGAGACCCAGTACTTC

j_call: TRBJ2-1
clone_size: -
v_call: TRBV30
d_call: TRBD2
cdr3_aa: CAWSHRGGDMDEQFF
cdr3_nt: TGTGCCTGGAGCCACCGGGGAGGGGATATGGATGAGCAGTTCTTC

j_call: TRBJ2-2
clone_size: -
v_call: TRBV9
d_call: TRBD2
cdr3_aa: CASSARGGMTGELFF
cdr3_nt: TGTGCCAGCAGCGCCCGGGGGGGCATGACCGGGGAGCTGTTTTTT

j_call: TRBJ2-7
clone_size: -
v_call: TRBV5-1
d_call: TRBD2
cdr3_aa: CASSLGSGTYEQYF
cdr3_nt: TGCGCCAGCAGCTTGGGAAGCGGGACTTACGAGCAGTACTTC

j_call: TRBJ2-2
clone_size: -
v_call: TRBV7-2
d_call: TRBD2
cdr3_aa: CASSLGPSGGRELFF
cdr3_nt: TGTGCCAGCAGCTTAGGGCCTAGCGGGGGGCGGGAGCTGTTTTTT

j_call: TRBJ2-1
clone_size: -
v_call: TRBV29-1
d_call: TRBD1
cdr3_aa: CSVEAGQESSYNEQFF
cdr3_nt: TGCAGCGTTGAAGCGGGACAGGAGAGCTCCTACAATGAGCAGTTCTTC

j_call: TRBJ1-4
clone_size: -
v_call: TRBV27
d_call: TRBD1
cdr3_aa: CASSSSLDRAREKLFF
cdr3_nt: TGTGCCAGCAGTTCATCCCTTGACAGGGCCCGGGAAAAACTGTTTTTT

j_call: TRBJ1-1
clone_size: -
v_call: TRBV2
d_call: -
cdr3_aa: CASNLKAVNTEAFF
cdr3_nt: TGTGCCAGCAACTTGAAAGCCGTGAACACTGAAGCTTTCTTT

j_call: TRBJ2-1
clone_size: -
v_call: TRBV5-1
d_call: TRBD2
cdr3_aa: CASSLDSGYYNEQFF
cdr3_nt: TGCGCCAGCAGCTTGGATAGCGGGTATTACAATGAGCAGTTCTTC

j_call: TRBJ2-7
clone_size: few
v_call: TRBV4-2
d_call: -
cdr3_aa: CASSQDPTSRSGEQYF
cdr3_nt: TGTGCCAGCAGCCAAGACCCAACTAGCCGCTCGGGAGAGCAGTACTTC

j_call: TRBJ1-2
clone_size: -
v_call: TRBV5-6
d_call: -
cdr3_aa: CASSLGGIDGYTF
cdr3_nt: TGTGCCAGCAGCTTAGGGGGTATTGATGGCTACACCTTC

j_call: TRBJ2-5
clone_size: -
v_call: TRBV14
d_call: -
cdr3_aa: CASSQERAQETQYF
cdr3_nt: TGTGCCAGCAGCCAAGAGCGAGCCCAAGAGACCCAGTACTTC

j_call: TRBJ1-4
clone_size: -
v_call: TRBV7-6
d_call: -
cdr3_aa: CASTSEAGGRNNEKLFF
cdr3_nt: TGTGCCAGCACGTCTGAGGCGGGTGGGCGGAATAATGAAAAACTGTTTTTT

j_call: TRBJ2-7
clone_size: few
v_call: TRBV15
d_call: TRBD1
cdr3_aa: CATSAGTGNYEQYF
cdr3_nt: TGTGCCACCAGCGCCGGGACAGGGAACTACGAGCAGTACTTC